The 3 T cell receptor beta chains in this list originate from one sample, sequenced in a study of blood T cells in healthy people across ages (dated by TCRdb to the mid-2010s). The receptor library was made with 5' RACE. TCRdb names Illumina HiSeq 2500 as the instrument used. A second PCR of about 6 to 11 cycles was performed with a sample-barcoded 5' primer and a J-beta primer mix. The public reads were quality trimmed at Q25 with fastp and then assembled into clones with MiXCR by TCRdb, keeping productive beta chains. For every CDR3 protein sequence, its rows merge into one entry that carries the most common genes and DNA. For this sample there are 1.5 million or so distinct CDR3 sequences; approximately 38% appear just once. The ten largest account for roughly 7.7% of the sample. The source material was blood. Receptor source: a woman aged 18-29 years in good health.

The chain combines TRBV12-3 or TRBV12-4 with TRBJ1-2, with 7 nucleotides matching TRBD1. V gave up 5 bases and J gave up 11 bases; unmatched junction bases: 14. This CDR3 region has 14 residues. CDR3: CASSPPGQQVSYTF. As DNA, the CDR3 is TGTGCCAGCAGTCCCCCGGGACAGCAAGTTTCTTACACCTTC.

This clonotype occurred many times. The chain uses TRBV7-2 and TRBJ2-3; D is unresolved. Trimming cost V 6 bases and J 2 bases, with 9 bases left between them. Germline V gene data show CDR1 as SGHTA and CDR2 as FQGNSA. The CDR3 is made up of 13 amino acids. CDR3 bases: TGTGCCAGCAGTACCCTCTACACAGATACGCAGTATTTT. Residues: CASSTLYTDTQYF.

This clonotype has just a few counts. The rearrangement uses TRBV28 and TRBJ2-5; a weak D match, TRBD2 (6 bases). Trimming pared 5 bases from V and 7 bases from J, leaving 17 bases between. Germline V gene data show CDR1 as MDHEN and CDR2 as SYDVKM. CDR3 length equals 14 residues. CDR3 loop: CASSPPDYLGTQYF. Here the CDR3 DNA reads TGTGCCAGCAGTCCTCCGGACTACTTAGGGACCCAGTACTTC.